Following are 27 T cell receptor beta chains from one sample sequenced in a study of T-cell reconstitution after alpha-beta-depleted transplantation in children. Molecular barcoding with unique molecular identifiers was used for the TCRbeta library. TCRdb reprocessed the PCR reads via MiXCR and lists one record per CDR3 protein. The sample shows some 290,000 distinct CDR3 sequences, 20% to 30% of them seen only once. The specimen was PBMCs, mostly from graft donor cells, collected 180 days after TCRalphabeta/CD19-depleted stem cell transplant. These receptors were taken from a male patient younger than 18 who had a stem cell transplant for acute lymphoblastic leukemia, so the T cells may come from the graft donor.

In this sample, this clonotype turned up a few times. The chain recombines TRBV6-1 with TRBJ2-1; 9 positions agree with TRBD2. V lost 3 bases to trimming and J lost 2 bases; unmatched junction nucleotides: 17. Germline lookup yields CDR1 MNHNS and CDR2 SASEGT. CDR3 length: 20 amino acids. CDR3 loop: CASSDRLAGIAAWTYNEQFF. The CDR3 nucleotides are TGTGCCAGCAGTGATAGGCTAGCGGGAATCGCGGCGTGGACCTACAATGAGCAGTTCTTC.

V is TRBV7-6 and J is TRBJ2-7; D unresolved. The ends were cut back, 9 bases at V and 0 bases at J, with 12 bases in the middle. The CDR3 has 13 amino acids. Germline loops: CDR1 SGHVS, CDR2 FNYEAQ. The CDR3 reads CARPTASSYEQYF. The CDR3 DNA follows: TGTGCCAGGCCCACGGCCAGCTCCTACGAGCAGTACTTC.

This clonotype was detected only a few times. The chain combines TRBV24-1 with TRBJ2-3; 10 bases are shared with TRBD2. Germline V CDR1 and CDR2: KGHDR, SFDVKD. The V and J ends lost 5 bases and 3 bases, in that order; junction bases with no gene match: 4. CDR3 length: 15 amino acids. CDR3: CATSGGTSVTDTQYF. For the CDR3, the DNA is TGTGCCACCAGTGGGGGGACTAGCGTAACAGATACGCAGTATTTT.

V usage is TRBV10-3 and J usage is TRBJ1-5; no clear D. This CDR3 contains 13 residues. V was pared by 7 bases and J by 0 bases, with 7 bases between. Germline V lookup: CDR1 ENHRY, CDR2 SYGVKD. The CDR3 sequence: CAITGHSNQPQHF. DNA of the CDR3: TGTGCCATCACTGGCCATAGCAATCAGCCCCAGCATTTT.

This chain links TRBV6-5 with TRBJ1-1; a weak D match, TRBD1 (5 bases). Trimming removed 4 bases at V and 5 bases at J, with 14 bases between. This CDR3 spans 14 amino acids. Per germline, CDR1 MNHEY and CDR2 SVGAGI. CDR3 protein: CASSFLPGPTEAFF. CDR3 DNA sequence: TGTGCCAGCAGTTTCCTACCGGGACCGACTGAAGCTTTCTTT.

J is TRBJ2-1 and V is TRBV20-1; possibly TRBD2 for D (7 bases). The CDR3 has 19 amino acids. V was pared by 2 bases and J by 3 bases, with 26 bases between. Germline CDR1 is DFQATT and CDR2 is SNEGSKA (reference sequence). CDR3 DNA: TGCAGTGCTAGATCGGGACCCCGGGGGGCGTATTCCTTCTACAATGAGCAGTTCTTC. Translating it yields CSARSGPRGAYSFYNEQFF.

This chain joins TRBV7-9 and TRBJ2-5; 9 bases are a match to TRBD2. The CDR3 loop spans 16 amino acids. Germline V gene data show CDR1 as SEHNR and CDR2 as FQNEAQ (reference sequence). The V gene end was trimmed by 5 bases and the J gene end by 1 base; junction bases not matched to a gene: 8. The CDR3 loop is CASSPTLSGSQETQYF. CDR3 nucleotide sequence: TGTGCCAGCAGCCCGACGCTTAGCGGGAGCCAAGAGACCCAGTACTTC.

The sample holds many counts of this clonotype. DNA of the CDR3: TGCGCCAGCAGGCGGGAACTAGCGGGAGTGTTGAATGAGCAGTTCTTC. Its protein product is CASRRELAGVLNEQFF. The V call is TRBV5-1, the J call TRBJ2-1; TRBD2 aligns across 11 bases. V lost 5 bases, J lost 7 bases, and 11 bases stayed unmatched. Germline loops: CDR1 SGHRS, CDR2 YFSETQ. The CDR3 totals 16 residues.

This clonotype was counted a few times. V usage is TRBV7-9 and J usage is TRBJ2-3; D may correspond to TRBD1 or TRBD2 (5 bases each). The CDR3 has 16 amino acids. The ends were cut back, 1 base at V and 1 base at J, with 12 bases in the middle. Germline V lookup: CDR1 SEHNR, CDR2 FQNEAQ (reference sequence). The CDR3 loop reads CASSLESWGCTDTQYF. The CDR3 DNA reads TGTGCCAGCAGCTTAGAATCATGGGGGTGCACAGATACGCAGTATTTT. Filled out from reference TRBV7-9 and TRBJ2-3, the complete variable domain reads DTGVSQNPRHKITKRGQNVTFRCDPISEHNRLYWYRQTLGQGPEFLTYFQNEAQLEKSRLLSDRFSAERPKGSFSTLEIQRTEQGDSAMYLCASSLESWGCTDTQYFGPGTRLTVL.

This clonotype was detected only once. The chain joins TRBV4-1 to TRBJ2-3; TRBD1 or TRBD2 may be the D gene (5 bases each). The CDR3 loop spans 13 amino acids. The germline V and J ends were trimmed by 3 bases and 5 bases, with 9 bases remaining between them. Germline CDR1 reads MGHRA; CDR2 reads YSYEKL. In DNA form, the CDR3 reads TGCGCCAGCAGCCACACTAGGGGAGATACGCAGTATTTT. Encoded protein: CASSHTRGDTQYF.

The chain is built from TRBV3-1 and TRBJ1-4; the D gene is possibly TRBD1 (5 bases). This CDR3 has 15 amino acids. The germline V gene has CDR1 LGHDT and CDR2 YNNKEL (reference sequence). V was trimmed by 3 bases and J by 7 bases, leaving 15 bases between them. CDR3 coding DNA: TGTGCCAGCAGCCAGTCCAGGGAAGGGATTGAAAAACTGTTTTTT. This gives the protein CASSQSREGIEKLFF. The full variable domain, completed using reference TRBV3-1 and TRBJ1-4, is DTAVSQTPKYLVTQMGNDKSIKCEQNLGHDTMYWYKQDSKKFLKIMFSYNNKELIINETVPNRFSPKSPDKAHLNLHINSLELGDSAVYFCASSQSREGIEKLFFGSGTQLSVL.

Only a few counts were recorded for this clonotype. The genes are TRBV7-6 and TRBJ2-1; 12 bases map to TRBD2. Germline CDR1 is SGHVS and CDR2 is FNYEAQ. V lost 1 base, J lost 3 bases, and 7 bases stayed unmatched. The CDR3 has 18 amino acids. CDR3 in amino acids: CASSLGGLAGGFYNEQFF. The CDR3 nucleotides read TGTGCCAGCAGCTTAGGTGGGCTAGCGGGAGGGTTCTACAATGAGCAGTTCTTC.

This clonotype is a singleton in its sample. The chain links TRBV2 to TRBJ1-2, with D possibly being TRBD1 (6 bases). Looked up from germline, CDR1 is SNHLY and CDR2 is FYNNEI. V was pared by 8 bases and J by 4 bases, with 11 bases between. This CDR3 comprises 12 residues. The chain's CDR3 is CASLWGLYGYTF. DNA for the CDR3: TGTGCCAGCCTTTGGGGGCTCTATGGCTACACCTTC.

This sequence joins TRBV5-1 and TRBJ2-2; TRBD1 matches 11 bases. Trimming took 4 bases from V and 7 from J; bases not matched to a gene: 9. The CDR3 consists of 16 residues. The germline CDR1 and CDR2 sequences are SGHRS and YFSETQ. CDR3 region: CASSRTGGAMNGELFF. CDR3 nucleotides: TGCGCCAGCAGCCGGACAGGGGGCGCGATGAACGGGGAGCTGTTTTTT.

This clonotype came up a few times. The genes are TRBV27 and TRBJ2-7; the D gene is possibly TRBD1 (6 bases). CDR1 and CDR2 (germline): MNHEY, SMNVEV (reference sequence). This CDR3 region has 14 residues. V lost 1 base and J lost 3, with 10 bases in between. DNA for the CDR3: TGTGCCAGCAGTTTATGGGGCAGGGGCTACGAGCAGTACTTC. It yields the protein CASSLWGRGYEQYF.

This clonotype was picked up a small number of times. This chain links TRBV5-1 with TRBJ1-6; a possible D gene is TRBD1 (5 bases). The V end was cut by 3 bases, the J end by 9 bases, with 10 bases between. The germline CDR1 and CDR2 sequences are SGHRS and YFSETQ. The CDR3 contains 13 residues. The CDR3: CASSSGEASPLHF. CDR3 in DNA: TGCGCCAGCAGCTCGGGGGAGGCTTCACCCCTCCACTTT.

This clonotype turned up a few times. This chain joins TRBV12-3 or TRBV12-4 and TRBJ2-1; D might be TRBD2 (5 bases). Between the trimmed V and J ends, which lost 6 bases and 7 bases, there was a span of 22 bases. This CDR3 has 16 amino acids. Here the CDR3 reads CASSPPLATAANEQFF. Here the CDR3 DNA reads TGTGCCAGCAGCCCGCCCTTAGCGACCGCCGCGAATGAGCAGTTCTTC.

The chain links TRBV4-1 to TRBJ2-1; maybe TRBD2 (6 bases). The CDR3 runs to 16 residues. The V and J ends lost 2 bases and 3 bases respectively, with 14 bases between them. Germline V gene lookup returns CDR1 MGHRA and CDR2 YSYEKL. The DNA for the CDR3 is TGCGCCAGCAGCCAACCTATCCGGGACTTCTACAATGAGCAGTTCTTC. The encoded protein is CASSQPIRDFYNEQFF.

This clonotype was seen once. The V gene is TRBV5-6, the J gene TRBJ2-7, with 10 bases matching TRBD1. The CDR3 has 17 residues. Germline CDR1 and CDR2: SGHDT and YYEEEE. The V gene end was trimmed by 0 bases and the J gene end by 0 bases; junction bases not matched to a gene: 6. The CDR3 here is CASSLGQGALFSYEQYF. In DNA form, the CDR3 reads TGTGCCAGCAGCTTGGGACAGGGGGCCCTCTTCTCCTACGAGCAGTACTTC.

This clonotype was counted only a few times. The chain is built from TRBV6-5 and TRBJ2-1; no definite D call. Germline V CDR1 and CDR2: MNHEY, SVGAGI. V was clipped by 0 bases and J by 5 bases, with 14 bases between them. This CDR3 has 16 amino acids. As DNA, the CDR3 is TGTGCCAGCAGTTACTCGTTAATCTTTGGGAACAATGAGCAGTTCTTC. As protein: CASSYSLIFGNNEQFF.

This clonotype was seen many times. This chain connects TRBV20-1 to TRBJ2-2; D unclear. V lost 1 base, J lost 2 bases, and 5 bases lay in between. Germline V gives CDR1 DFQATT, CDR2 SNEGSKA (reference sequence). The CDR3 extends over 13 amino acids. The CDR3: CSARALNTGELFF. DNA for the CDR3: TGCAGTGCTAGAGCGCTCAACACCGGGGAGCTGTTTTTT.

In its sample, this clonotype was seen a few times. The junction shows a germline mismatch at one end, possibly a read error. The rearrangement joins TRBV4-1 to TRBJ2-2; 8 positions agree with TRBD2. CDR3 length: 15 amino acids. CDR1 and CDR2 (germline): MGHRA, YSYEKL. The CDR3 coding sequence is TGCGCCAGCAGCCCTCGACCCAGCGGGAGCGGGCAGCTGTTTTTT. This codes for CASSPRPSGSGQLFF.

The V gene is TRBV21-1, the J gene TRBJ2-1; the table's D call TRBD2 went unverified against the DNA. TRBV21-1 is labeled a pseudogene. This CDR3 is 17 amino acids long. This CDR3 is CASSKEGTSGRYNEQFF. The CDR3 DNA reads as TGTGCCAGCAGCAAAGAGGGGACTAGCGGGAGGTACAATGAGCAGTTCTTC.

The chain joins TRBV5-1 to TRBJ2-6; no definite D call. Germline CDR1 is SGHRS and CDR2 is YFSETQ. CDR3 length equals 13 residues. V lost 6 bases to trimming and J lost 0 bases, with 4 bases between them. Here the CDR3 reads CASTLSGANVLTF. The CDR3 region has the DNA TGCGCCAGCACGCTCTCTGGGGCCAACGTCCTGACTTTC.

Many counts were recorded for this clonotype. The chain carries TRBV20-1 and TRBJ1-5, with D tentatively TRBD1 (6 bases). The V end was cut by 5 bases, the J end by 6 bases, with 20 bases between. This CDR3 contains 15 residues. Germline V gene lookup returns CDR1 DFQATT and CDR2 SNEGSKA (reference sequence). For the CDR3, the DNA is TGCAGTGCTGCTCAAGTTGAATCAGGGGCTCAGCCCCAGCATTTT. It yields the protein CSAAQVESGAQPQHF.

The genes are TRBV27 and TRBJ2-7; D perhaps matches TRBD2 (5 bases). Germline V gene data show CDR1 as MNHEY and CDR2 as SMNVEV (reference sequence). V was pared by 4 bases and J by 4 bases, with 11 bases between. The CDR3 runs to 13 residues. This chain's CDR3 is CASSYGILYEQYF. DNA for the CDR3: TGTGCCAGCAGTTACGGGATACTTTACGAGCAGTACTTC.

The V and J genes are TRBV7-3 and TRBJ2-7; no clear D gene. Germline-derived CDR1 and CDR2 are SGHTA and FQGTGA. The V end lost 5 bases, the J end lost 5 bases, and 10 bases lay between the germline ends. The CDR3 covers 12 residues. CDR3 bases: TGTGCCAGCAGCAAGCCCGGTCACGAGCAGTACTTC. As protein: CASSKPGHEQYF.